This TCR beta chain derives from a study of CD8 T cells in ankylosing spondylitis. The CDR3 length is 15 residues. V lost 0 bases and J 0 bases, leaving 8 bases between the germline ends. Germline V gene data show CDR1 as LGHDT and CDR2 as YNNKEL (reference sequence). Scientists made TCR beta libraries using quantitative 5'-RACE with molecular barcodes. TCRdb re-called the 5' RACE reads through MiXCR, storing one row per CDR3 protein. This table holds around 33,000 distinct CDR3 sequences, about 7.8% found once. Study-wide findings and caveats: There was reportedly significant enrichment of clones that were disease-linked in matched ankylosing spondylitis synovial fluid. Clones linked to disease, bearing a CD8+ phenotype, were relatively rare in peripheral blood.

This clonotype showed up many times. No antigen is known for it. V gene TRBV3-1 combines with J gene TRBJ1-1; D ambiguous. This receptor was taken from a male donor with ankylosing spondylitis or in good health (not recorded which). The sample was blood, either unsorted or a sorted T cell fraction (not recorded which). The DNA of the CDR3 is TGTGCCAGCAGCCAAGAAAGCCGCATGAACACTGAAGCTTTCTTT. Residues: CASSQESRMNTEAFF.